This T cell receptor (beta chain) was profiled in a study of control samples from healthy donors and cancer patients. A single count supports this clone. Germline trimming cut 6 bases from V and 5 bases from J; bases unmatched to any gene: 4. Germline-derived CDR1 and CDR2 are LNHDA and SQIVND (reference sequence). The length of the CDR3 is 13 residues. Sequencing used immunoSEQ multiplex PCR; TCRdb keeps in-frame clones, though not all of them. The repertoire consists of about 120,000 clones, with around nine tenths occurring once and the leading ten covering about 12%. The sequence derives from a man aged 25-45 years in good health. The gene calls are TRBV19 and TRBJ1-5, with 7 bases matching TRBD1. Sample: blood. The CDR3 sequence is CASSRGGDQPQHF. Here the CDR3 DNA reads TGTGCCAGTAGCAGAGGGGGCGATCAGCCCCAGCATTTT. Full variable domain (outside the CDR3, taken from reference TRBV19 and TRBJ1-5): DGGITQSPKYLFRKEGQNVTLSCEQNLNHDAMYWYRQDPGQGLRLIYYSQIVNDFQKGDIAEGYSVSREKKESFPLTVTSAQKNPTAFYLCASSRGGDQPQHFGDGTRLSIL.